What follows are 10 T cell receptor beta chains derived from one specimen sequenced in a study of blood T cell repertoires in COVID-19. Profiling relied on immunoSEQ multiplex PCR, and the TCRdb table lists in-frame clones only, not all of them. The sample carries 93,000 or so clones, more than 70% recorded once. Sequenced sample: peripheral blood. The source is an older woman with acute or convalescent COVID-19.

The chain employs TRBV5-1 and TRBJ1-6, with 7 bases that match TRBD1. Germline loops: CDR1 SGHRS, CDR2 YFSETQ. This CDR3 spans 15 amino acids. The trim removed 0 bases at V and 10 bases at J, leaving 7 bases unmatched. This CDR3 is CASSLEGAGGSPLHF. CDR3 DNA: TGCGCCAGCAGCTTGGAGGGGGCTGGAGGGTCACCCCTCCACTTT.

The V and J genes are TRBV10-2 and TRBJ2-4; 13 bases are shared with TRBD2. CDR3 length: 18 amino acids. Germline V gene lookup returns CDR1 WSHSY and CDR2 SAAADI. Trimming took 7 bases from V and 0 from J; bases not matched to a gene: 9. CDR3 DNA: TGCGCCAGCAAGACTAGCGGGAGGTTAGATCTAGCCAAAAACATTCAGTACTTC. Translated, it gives CASKTSGRLDLAKNIQYF.

The CDR3 region has the DNA TGTGCCAGTAAGGTTGCAGGGGAGGAAAAACTGTTTTTT. It translates to CASKVAGEEKLFF. The gene calls are TRBV19 and TRBJ1-4; the D gene is possibly TRBD1 (6 bases). The V and J ends lost 7 bases and 8 bases respectively, with 14 bases between them. Germline CDR1 reads LNHDA; CDR2 reads SQIVND (reference sequence). The CDR3 covers 13 residues.

The CDR3 region is CASRDTGRYEAFF. CDR3 nucleotides: TGTGCCAGCAGAGATACAGGGCGGTATGAAGCTTTCTTT. This chain connects TRBV12-3 or TRBV12-4 to TRBJ1-1; possibly TRBD1 for D (6 bases). The ends were cut back, 6 bases at V and 7 bases at J, with 15 bases in the middle. This CDR3 contains 13 residues.

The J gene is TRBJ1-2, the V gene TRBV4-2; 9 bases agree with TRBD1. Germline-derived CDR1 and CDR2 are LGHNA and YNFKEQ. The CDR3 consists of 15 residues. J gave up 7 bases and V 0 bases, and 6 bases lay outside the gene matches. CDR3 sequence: CASSQDLQGASGYTF. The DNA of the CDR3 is TGTGCCAGCAGCCAAGATCTACAGGGGGCTTCTGGCTACACCTTC.

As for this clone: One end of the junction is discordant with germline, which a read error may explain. This CDR3 is CASSPGQGVIDTQYF. CDR3 DNA: TGTGCTAGCAGCCCGGGACAGGGTGTGATAGATACGCAGTATTTT. The V gene is TRBV7-7, the J gene TRBJ2-3; 9 bases line up with TRBD1. Germline CDR1 is SSHAT and CDR2 is FNYEAQ (reference sequence). The CDR3 runs to 15 residues.

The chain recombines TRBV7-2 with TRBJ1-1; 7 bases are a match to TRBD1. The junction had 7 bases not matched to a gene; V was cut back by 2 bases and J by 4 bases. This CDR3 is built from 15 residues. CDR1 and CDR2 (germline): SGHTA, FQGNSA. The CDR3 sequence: CASSLINAGGTEAFF. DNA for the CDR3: TGTGCCAGCAGCTTAATTAATGCAGGGGGCACTGAAGCTTTCTTT.

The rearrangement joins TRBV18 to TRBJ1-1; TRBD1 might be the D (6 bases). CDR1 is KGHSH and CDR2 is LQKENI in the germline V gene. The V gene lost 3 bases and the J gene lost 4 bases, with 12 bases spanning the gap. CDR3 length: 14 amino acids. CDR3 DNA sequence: TGTGCCAGCTCACCCCTACAGGGATCCACTGAAGCTTTCTTT. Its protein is CASSPLQGSTEAFF. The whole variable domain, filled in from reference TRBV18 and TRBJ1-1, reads NAGVMQNPRHLVRRRGQEARLRCSPMKGHSHVYWYRQLPEEGLKFMVYLQKENIIDESGMPKERFSAEFPKEGPSILRIQQVVRGDSAAYFCASSPLQGSTEAFFGQGTRLTVV.

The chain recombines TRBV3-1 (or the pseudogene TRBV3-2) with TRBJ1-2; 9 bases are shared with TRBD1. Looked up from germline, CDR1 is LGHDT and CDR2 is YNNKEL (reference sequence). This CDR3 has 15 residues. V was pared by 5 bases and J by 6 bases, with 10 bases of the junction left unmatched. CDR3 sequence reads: CASSVITGGSHGYTF. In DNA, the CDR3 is TGTGCCAGCAGCGTGATAACAGGGGGCTCCCATGGCTACACCTTC.

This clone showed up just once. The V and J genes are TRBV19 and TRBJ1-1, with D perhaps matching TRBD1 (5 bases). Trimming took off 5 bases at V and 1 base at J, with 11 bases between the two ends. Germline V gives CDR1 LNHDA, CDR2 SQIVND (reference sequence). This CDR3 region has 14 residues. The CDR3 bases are TGTGCCAGTAGTCTCTTGGGGGGGAACACTGAAGCTTTCTTT. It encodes CASSLLGGNTEAFF.